Listed below are T cell receptor beta chains from one sample, sequenced in a study of T cell responses to AZD1222 COVID-19 vaccine. Produced via immunoSEQ multiplex PCR; TCRdb's table is partial and in-frame only. Of some 100,000 clones in the sample, 85% to 90% are singletons; the top ten hold about 1.5%. Sequenced here: peripheral blood, sampled on day 0 of AZD1222 vaccination. All receptors come from an adult in good health. CDR3s include the opening cysteine and the closing phenylalanine or tryptophan. Each record gives: V gene, D gene, clone size, J gene, CDR3 protein, CDR3 DNA. A D gene is named only where the DNA matches it firmly. The size entry is marked missing in some rows and otherwise reads once, few, many or a size class.

v_gene: TRBV5-1; d_gene: TRBD1; abundance: .; j_gene: TRBJ2-7; CDR3aa: CASWDRAYEQYF; CDR3nt: TGCGCCAGCTGGGACAGAGCCTACGAGCAGTACTTC
v_gene: TRBV19; d_gene: .; abundance: .; j_gene: TRBJ2-3; CDR3aa: CASSPLGDTQYF; CDR3nt: TGTGCCAGTAGTCCTCTGGGGGATACGCAGTATTTT
v_gene: TRBV5-5; d_gene: .; abundance: .; j_gene: TRBJ1-5; CDR3aa: CASSLLLNQPQHF; CDR3nt: TGTGCCAGCAGCTTACTACTGAATCAGCCCCAGCATTTT
v_gene: TRBV9; d_gene: TRBD1; abundance: .; j_gene: TRBJ1-3; CDR3aa: CASSASGTAGNTIYF; CDR3nt: TGTGCCAGCAGCGCGTCCGGGACAGCTGGAAACACCATATATTTT
v_gene: TRBV7-8; d_gene: .; abundance: .; j_gene: TRBJ1-1; CDR3aa: CASSPTGLNTEAFF; CDR3nt: TGTGCCAGCAGCCCGACGGGGTTGAACACTGAAGCTTTCTTT
v_gene: TRBV19; d_gene: .; abundance: .; j_gene: TRBJ2-4; CDR3aa: CASSPSRGRGNIQYF; CDR3nt: TGTGCCAGTAGCCCCAGCCGGGGCCGGGGAAACATTCAGTACTTC
v_gene: TRBV3-1/TRBV3-2; d_gene: TRBD2; abundance: .; j_gene: TRBJ2-7; CDR3aa: CASSQGREGSEQYF; CDR3nt: TGTGCCAGCAGCCAAGGGCGGGAGGGCAGCGAGCAGTACTTC
v_gene: TRBV9; d_gene: TRBD1; abundance: few; j_gene: TRBJ2-7; CDR3aa: CASSVDQGAYNEQYF; CDR3nt: TGTGCCAGCAGCGTAGATCAGGGGGCTTATAACGAGCAGTACTTC
v_gene: TRBV12-5; d_gene: TRBD2; abundance: .; j_gene: TRBJ2-3; CDR3aa: CASGYQLAGGGADTQYF; CDR3nt: TGTGCTAGTGGTTACCAACTAGCGGGAGGTGGAGCAGATACGCAGTATTTT
v_gene: TRBV28; d_gene: .; abundance: few; j_gene: TRBJ2-5; CDR3aa: CASSRRGTGDETQYF; CDR3nt: TGTGCCAGCAGCCGCAGGGGGACTGGGGATGAGACCCAGTACTTC
v_gene: TRBV18; d_gene: TRBD1; abundance: .; j_gene: TRBJ1-1; CDR3aa: CASSLRQGVAAEAFF; CDR3nt: TGTGCCAGCTCACTCCGACAGGGCGTAGCGGCTGAAGCTTTCTTT
v_gene: TRBV7-2; d_gene: .; abundance: .; j_gene: TRBJ1-2; CDR3aa: CASSLEGGPEYGYTF; CDR3nt: TGTGCCAGCAGCTTAGAGGGAGGCCCCGAATATGGCTACACCTTC
v_gene: TRBV7-3; d_gene: .; abundance: .; j_gene: TRBJ2-7; CDR3aa: CASSQMDGGEQYF; CDR3nt: TGTGCCAGCAGCCAGATGGATGGGGGCGAGCAGTACTTC
v_gene: TRBV27; d_gene: .; abundance: .; j_gene: TRBJ2-5; CDR3aa: CATGAYETQYF; CDR3nt: TGTGCCACGGGGGCTTATGAGACCCAGTACTTC
v_gene: TRBV7-9; d_gene: .; abundance: few; j_gene: TRBJ2-7; CDR3aa: CASSSPGTREQYF; CDR3nt: TGTGCCAGCAGCTCACCCGGGACGAGGGAGCAGTACTTC
v_gene: TRBV30; d_gene: .; abundance: .; j_gene: TRBJ1-1; CDR3aa: CAWSPGGQREAFF; CDR3nt: TGTGCCTGGAGTCCGGGAGGGCAGCGTGAAGCTTTCTTT
v_gene: TRBV29-1; d_gene: .; abundance: few; j_gene: TRBJ2-3; CDR3aa: CSSLRTSSTDTQYF; CDR3nt: TGCAGCTCATTGAGGACGTCTAGCACAGATACGCAGTATTTT